The 13 T cell receptor beta chains presented below share a single source sample, sequenced in a study of CD8+CD57+ T cells in acquired aplastic anemia. Using genomic DNA as the template, TCR beta VDJ and CDR3 profiling was carried out. TCRdb processed the reads anew with MiXCR; each CDR3 protein has one entry. Among some 120,000 distinct CDR3 sequences, 48% were seen once, and the ten largest hold around 2.5%. Sequenced: sorted CD4+, CD8+, or CD8+CD57+ T cells (not recorded which) from PBMCs. These receptors came from a human donor in good health, serving as a control.

This clonotype occurred a few times. This chain links TRBV9 with TRBJ1-5, with a weak D call TRBD1 (6 bases). Germline V CDR1 and CDR2: SGDLS, YYNGEE. This CDR3 contains 14 residues. V dropped 0 bases and J dropped 4 bases, with 8 bases sitting between them. The CDR3 nucleotides are TGTGCCAGCAGCGTAGGGACAGCGAATCAGCCCCAGCATTTT. It is translated as CASSVGTANQPQHF. The variable domain in full, completed from reference TRBV9 and TRBJ1-5, reads DSGVTQTPKHLITATGQRVTLRCSPRSGDLSVYWYQQSLDQGLQFLIQYYNGEERAKGNILERFSAQQFPDLHSELNLSSLELGDSALYFCASSVGTANQPQHFGDGTRLSIL.

The V gene is TRBV19, the J gene TRBJ2-7, with D possibly being TRBD2 (5 bases). V gave up 0 bases and J gave up 7 bases, with 13 bases separating them. In germline, CDR1 is LNHDA, CDR2 SQIVND (reference sequence). There are 14 residues in the CDR3. This CDR3 is CASSIDPDSWEQYF. DNA for the CDR3: TGTGCCAGTAGTATAGACCCGGACTCCTGGGAGCAGTACTTC.

The rearrangement joins TRBV2 to TRBJ2-7; D tentatively fits TRBD1 or TRBD2 (5 bases each). The V and J ends lost 5 bases and 7 bases respectively, with 21 bases between them. Looked up from germline, CDR1 is SNHLY and CDR2 is FYNNEI. This CDR3 contains 15 residues. The CDR3 coding sequence is TGTGCCAGCAGTCCAGACGGGGCGGTAATGGGGGAGCAGTACTTC. Residues: CASSPDGAVMGEQYF.

At least ten counts were recorded for this clonotype. The chain couples TRBV7-2 to TRBJ1-1, with D hard to call. V gave up 5 bases and J gave up 0 bases, with 10 bases separating them. Per germline, CDR1 SGHTA and CDR2 FQGNSA. The CDR3 has 14 amino acids. CDR3 DNA: TGTGCCAGCAGCCCACAGATTGTGAACACTGAAGCTTTCTTT. Translation: CASSPQIVNTEAFF.

Concerning this clonotype: Sequence at one end of the junction differs from germline and may be a read error. The chain links TRBV10-3 to TRBJ1-1; 7 bases agree with TRBD1. This CDR3 comprises 13 residues. Germline CDR1 ENHRY, CDR2 SYGVKD. The chain's CDR3 is CAIRKGQNTEASF. DNA of the CDR3: TGTGCCATCAGGAAGGGACAGAACACTGAAGCTTCCTTT.

This CDR3 reads CANQRDRDGYTF. CDR3 bases: TGTGCCAATCAACGGGACAGGGACGGCTACACCTTC. The V call is TRBV24-1, the J call TRBJ1-2; TRBD1 matches at 9 bases. Trimming cost V 11 bases and J 8 bases; bases outside gene matches: 8. The CDR3 has 12 residues. The V gene's germline CDR1 is KGHDR and CDR2 SFDVKD.

This clonotype was observed many times. V usage is TRBV6-5 and J usage is TRBJ2-7, with unresolved D. Looked up from germline, CDR1 is MNHEY and CDR2 is SVGAGI. With 6 bases removed from V and 7 bases from J, the gap between germline ends came to 13 bases. CDR3 length: 12 amino acids. CDR3: CASSLYGFEQYF. CDR3 nucleotides: TGTGCCAGCAGCCTGTACGGCTTTGAGCAGTACTTC.

This chain connects TRBV6-1 to TRBJ2-7, with TRBD1 matching over 10 bases. The CDR3 has 14 residues. In germline, CDR1 is MNHNS, CDR2 SASEGT. Losses at the gene ends were 6 bases for V and 4 bases for J; bases not matched to a gene: 6. CDR3 protein: CASRTGTGVYEQYF. Here the CDR3 DNA reads TGTGCCAGCAGAACCGGGACAGGGGTTTACGAGCAGTACTTC.

Concerning this clonotype itself: An end of the junction differs from the germline gene, which may be a read error. The chain joins TRBV7-4 to TRBJ2-7; TRBD1 aligns across 8 bases. The CDR3 length is 17 residues. The germline V gene has CDR1 SGHVT and CDR2 SQSDAQ. CDR3 coding DNA: TGTGCCACCAGCGACCCCCACCGGGACAGGACCACCTACGAGCAGTACTTC. Translating gives CATSDPHRDRTTYEQYF.

This clonotype was seen just once. The chain is built from TRBV20-1 and TRBJ2-1; the match to TRBD2 covers 9 bases. Germline V gene lookup returns CDR1 DFQATT and CDR2 SNEGSKA (reference sequence). V lost 3 bases to trimming and J lost 8 bases; unmatched junction nucleotides: 8. This CDR3 has 14 residues. In nucleotides, the CDR3 is TGCAGTGCTAGGATAGCGGGGGCTGTCGATGAGCAGTTCTTC. As protein: CSARIAGAVDEQFF.

V and J are TRBV19 and TRBJ2-7; 13 nucleotides match TRBD2. The CDR3 has 15 amino acids. Germline CDR1 and CDR2: LNHDA and SQIVND (reference sequence). The trim removed 6 bases at V and 4 bases at J, leaving 6 bases unmatched. The CDR3 DNA reads TGTGCCAGTAGAGGGGGACTAGCGGGGTTATACGAGCAGTACTTC. Amino acid sequence: CASRGGLAGLYEQYF.

The chain links TRBV19 to TRBJ2-7; 9 bases are a match to TRBD2. V lost 3 bases to trimming and J lost 5 bases; unmatched junction nucleotides: 8. The CDR3 has 15 amino acids. Germline CDR1 reads LNHDA; CDR2 reads SQIVND (reference sequence). The CDR3, as DNA: TGTGCCAGTAGTATTATCGCTAGCGGGACGGACGAGCAGTACTTC. Residues: CASSIIASGTDEQYF.

This clonotype was counted once. The chain links TRBV24-1 to TRBJ2-2, with D possibly matching TRBD1 (5 bases). V dropped 4 bases and J dropped 1 base, with 12 bases sitting between them. The length of the CDR3 is 16 residues. Germline assignment: CDR1 KGHDR and CDR2 SFDVKD. The CDR3 region is CATSDGETVNTGELFF. The CDR3 DNA reads TGTGCCACCAGTGACGGCGAGACAGTGAACACCGGGGAGCTGTTTTTT.